What follows are 12 T cell receptor beta chains derived from one specimen sequenced in a study of regulatory T cells in long-lasting Graves disease. The sample's time point: newly diagnosed GD, antithyroid drugs for less than 3 months. The authors made the TCR library using RNA they extracted from PBMCs. Through Arm-PCR of CDR3 regions and iRepertoire HTBI primers, TCR beta libraries were built. MiXCR was run by TCRdb on the multiplex PCR reads, yielding one entry per CDR3 protein. Of 200,000 to 250,000 distinct CDR3 sequences in the sample, 15% to 20% were seen once. Sample: peripheral blood mononuclear cells (PBMCs), taken at new diagnosis, from a patient treated with antithyroid drugs. The receptor set was obtained from a female donor with Graves disease.

This clonotype was seen ten or more times. The V gene is TRBV24-1, the J gene TRBJ1-2, with 9 bases lining up with TRBD1. The CDR3 is 13 amino acids. Germline CDR1 and CDR2: KGHDR and SFDVKD. After removal of 10 bases from V and 4 bases from J, the junction contained 6 bases not matched to a gene. CDR3 sequence reads: CATRTGVIYGYTF. The CDR3 DNA is TGTGCCACTAGGACAGGGGTCATCTATGGCTACACCTTC.

This clonotype was seen many times. V usage is TRBV2 and J usage is TRBJ1-2; D is uncertain. Trimming pared 2 bases from V and 7 bases from J, leaving 11 bases between. CDR1 is SNHLY, CDR2 FYNNEI, per germline. The CDR3 runs to 13 residues. CDR3 DNA: TGTGCCAGCAGTGAATGGGTCTCGTCTGGCTACACCTTC. It encodes CASSEWVSSGYTF.

This clonotype occurred many times. This chain connects TRBV6-1 to TRBJ1-4; D unresolved. Germline V gives CDR1 MNHNS, CDR2 SASEGT. Trimming cost V 3 bases and J 5 bases, with 10 bases left between them. This CDR3 has 14 residues. The CDR3 nucleotides are TGTGCCAGCAGTGACAGCCGTCGGAATGAAAAACTGTTTTTT. This codes for CASSDSRRNEKLFF.

This clonotype was recorded many times. This sequence joins TRBV28 and TRBJ1-2; D uncertain. V was cut by 8 bases and J by 4 bases, with 11 bases left in between. The germline V gene has CDR1 MDHEN and CDR2 SYDVKM. CDR3 length equals 12 residues. As DNA, the CDR3 is TGTGCCAGCGGGGTAACGGGCTATGGCTACACCTTC. It yields the protein CASGVTGYGYTF.

Many counts were recorded for this clonotype. The V call is TRBV6-9, the J call TRBJ2-7; maybe TRBD1 (5 bases). V shed 4 bases and J shed 0 bases, with 10 bases lying between them. Germline loops: CDR1 MNHGY, CDR2 SVAAGI. The CDR3 is 14 residues long. In nucleotides, the CDR3 is TGTGCCAGCAGTTCTGACAGTTTCTCCTACGAGCAGTACTTC. This codes for CASSSDSFSYEQYF.

This clonotype was found many times. The chain combines TRBV10-3 with TRBJ2-7; TRBD2 is a possible D gene (6 bases). V was pared by 6 bases and J by 2 bases, with 11 bases between. The CDR3 sequence is 13 residues long. The germline gives CDR1 ENHRY, CDR2 SYGVKD. The CDR3 reads CAIRSGGTYEQYF. As DNA, the CDR3 is TGTGCCATCAGGAGCGGAGGGACCTACGAGCAGTACTTC.

This clonotype was recorded many times. The gene calls are TRBV19 and TRBJ1-6; TRBD1 aligns across 12 bases. CDR1 and CDR2 (germline): LNHDA, SQIVND (reference sequence). The CDR3 loop spans 15 amino acids. The V gene end was trimmed by 5 bases and the J gene end by 6 bases; junction bases not matched to a gene: 2. The CDR3 DNA reads as TGTGCCAGTAGTGGGACAGGGGGCTTTAATTCACCCCTCCACTTT. Amino acid sequence: CASSGTGGFNSPLHF.

On this clonotype itself: Since a much larger clone is just one base distant, this may be a read error. This CDR3 is missing its conserved last phenylalanine or tryptophan, likely due to a read error. This chain joins TRBV29-1 and TRBJ1-1; TRBD1 is a possible D gene (5 bases). This CDR3 comprises 11 residues. CDR1 and CDR2 (germline): SQVTM, ANQGSEA. V was pared by 6 bases and J by 1 base, with 6 bases between. For the CDR3, the DNA is TGCAGCGTCGGACAGAACACTGAAGCTTTCTCT. Protein sequence: CSVGQNTEAFS.

This clonotype was observed many times. The junction departs from germline at one end; a sequencing error may be responsible. V and J are TRBV10-2 and TRBJ1-5; D unresolved. CDR1 and CDR2 (germline): WSHSY, SAAADI. The CDR3 contains 13 residues. In DNA form, the CDR3 reads TGTGCCAGCAGAGATAATAGCAATCAGCCCCAGCATTTT. Residues: CASRDNSNQPQHF.

This clonotype was recorded at least ten times. The chain combines TRBV7-6 with TRBJ2-1; D is unclear. The length of the CDR3 is 14 residues. The ends were cut back, 5 bases at V and 9 bases at J, with 17 bases in the middle. CDR1 is SGHVS, CDR2 FNYEAQ, per germline. The CDR3 DNA sequence: TGTGCCAGCAGCCGCTCGCGGAGCGCCGGTGAGCAGTTCTTC. It is translated as CASSRSRSAGEQFF.

This clonotype has just a few counts. The gene calls are TRBV16 and TRBJ2-1; D is perhaps TRBD2 (6 bases). CDR3 length equals 16 residues. The V end was cut by 2 bases, the J end by 4 bases, with 15 bases between. Germline V gives CDR1 KGHSY, CDR2 FQNENV. Here the CDR3 reads CASSQGGTAGYNEQFF. In nucleotides, the CDR3 is TGTGCCAGCAGCCAAGGGGGTACCGCGGGGTACAATGAGCAGTTCTTC.

This clonotype showed up many times. The chain uses TRBV5-1 and TRBJ2-7; 7 bases match TRBD1. V gave up 4 bases and J gave up 6 bases; unmatched junction bases: 4. The CDR3 consists of 12 residues. Germline loops: CDR1 SGHRS, CDR2 YFSETQ. The CDR3 DNA reads TGCGCCAGCAGCCCCGACAGGGCCGAGCAGTACTTC. Protein: CASSPDRAEQYF. The full variable domain, completed using reference TRBV5-1 and TRBJ2-7, is KAGVTQTPRYLIKTRGQQVTLSCSPISGHRSVSWYQQTPGQGLQFLFEYFSETQRNKGNFPGRFSGRQFSNSRSEMNVSTLELGDSALYLCASSPDRAEQYFGPGTRLTVT.